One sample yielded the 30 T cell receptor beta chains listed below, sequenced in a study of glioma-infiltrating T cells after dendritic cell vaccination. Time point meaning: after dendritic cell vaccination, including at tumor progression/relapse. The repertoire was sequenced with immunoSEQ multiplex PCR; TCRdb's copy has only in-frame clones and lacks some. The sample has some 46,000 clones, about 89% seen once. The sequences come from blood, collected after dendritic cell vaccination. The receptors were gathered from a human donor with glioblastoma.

This CDR3 reads CASSRNLISGSSYEQYF. Written as DNA, the CDR3 is TGTGCCAGCAGCAGAAACCTGATCAGCGGGAGTTCCTACGAGCAGTACTTC. The chain is built from TRBV7-9 and TRBJ2-7; TRBD2 aligns across 8 bases. Germline assignment: CDR1 SEHNR and CDR2 FQNEAQ (reference sequence). This CDR3 has 17 residues. V trimming: 5 bases; J trimming: 1 base; junction bases outside the gene matches: 13. The entire variable domain, with the rest obtained from reference TRBV7-9 and TRBJ2-7, is as follows: DTGVSQNPRHKITKRGQNVTFRCDPISEHNRLYWYRQTLGQGPEFLTYFQNEAQLEKSRLLSDRFSAERPKGSFSTLEIQRTEQGDSAMYLCASSRNLISGSSYEQYFGPGTRLTVT.

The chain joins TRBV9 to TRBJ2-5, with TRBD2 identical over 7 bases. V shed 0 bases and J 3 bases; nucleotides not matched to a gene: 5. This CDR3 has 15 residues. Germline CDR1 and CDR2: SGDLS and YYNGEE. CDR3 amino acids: CASSVVPSGKETQYF. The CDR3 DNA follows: TGTGCCAGCAGCGTAGTGCCTAGCGGAAAAGAGACCCAGTACTTC.

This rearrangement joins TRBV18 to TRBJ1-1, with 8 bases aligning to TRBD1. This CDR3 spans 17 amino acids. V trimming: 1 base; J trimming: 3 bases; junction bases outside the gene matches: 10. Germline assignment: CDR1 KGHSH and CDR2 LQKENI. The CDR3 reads CASSPLGIQGADTEAFF. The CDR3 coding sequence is TGTGCCAGCTCACCACTCGGAATCCAGGGGGCCGACACTGAAGCTTTCTTT.

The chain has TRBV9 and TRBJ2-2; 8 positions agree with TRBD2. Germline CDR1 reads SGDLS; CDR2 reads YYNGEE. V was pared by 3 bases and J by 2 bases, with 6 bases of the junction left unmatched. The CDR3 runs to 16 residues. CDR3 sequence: CASSGGGQINTGELFF. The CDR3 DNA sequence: TGTGCCAGCAGCGGCGGGGGGCAGATAAACACCGGGGAGCTGTTTTTT.

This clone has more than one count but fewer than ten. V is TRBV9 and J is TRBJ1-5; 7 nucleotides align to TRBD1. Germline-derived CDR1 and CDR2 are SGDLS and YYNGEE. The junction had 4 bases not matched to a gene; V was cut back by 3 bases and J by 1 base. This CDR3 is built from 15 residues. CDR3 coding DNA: TGTGCCAGCAGCGCCGGAGGGGGCAGCAATCAGCCCCAGCATTTT. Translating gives CASSAGGGSNQPQHF. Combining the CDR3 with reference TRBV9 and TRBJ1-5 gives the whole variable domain DSGVTQTPKHLITATGQRVTLRCSPRSGDLSVYWYQQSLDQGLQFLIQYYNGEERAKGNILERFSAQQFPDLHSELNLSSLELGDSALYFCASSAGGGSNQPQHFGDGTRLSIL.

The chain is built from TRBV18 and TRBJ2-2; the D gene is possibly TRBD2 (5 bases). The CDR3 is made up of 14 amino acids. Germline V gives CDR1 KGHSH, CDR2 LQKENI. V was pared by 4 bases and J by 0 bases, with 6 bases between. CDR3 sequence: CASSRGTNTGELFF. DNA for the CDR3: TGTGCCAGCTCACGAGGGACGAACACCGGGGAGCTGTTTTTT. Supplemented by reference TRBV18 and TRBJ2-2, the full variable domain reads NAGVMQNPRHLVRRRGQEARLRCSPMKGHSHVYWYRQLPEEGLKFMVYLQKENIIDESGMPKERFSAEFPKEGPSILRIQQVVRGDSAAYFCASSRGTNTGELFFGEGSRLTVL.

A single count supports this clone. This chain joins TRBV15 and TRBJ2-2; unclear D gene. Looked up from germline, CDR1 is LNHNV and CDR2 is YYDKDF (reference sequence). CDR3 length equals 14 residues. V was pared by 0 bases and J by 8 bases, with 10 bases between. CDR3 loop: CATSRDLSLGELFF. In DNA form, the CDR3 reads TGTGCCACCAGCAGAGATCTTAGTTTGGGGGAGCTGTTTTTT.

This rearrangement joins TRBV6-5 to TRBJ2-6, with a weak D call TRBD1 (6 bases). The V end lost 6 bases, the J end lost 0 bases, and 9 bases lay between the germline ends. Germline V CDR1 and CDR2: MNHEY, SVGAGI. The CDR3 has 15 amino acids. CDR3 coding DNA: TGTGCCAGCAGCAACAGGGTCTCTGGGGCCAACGTCCTGACTTTC. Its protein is CASSNRVSGANVLTF.

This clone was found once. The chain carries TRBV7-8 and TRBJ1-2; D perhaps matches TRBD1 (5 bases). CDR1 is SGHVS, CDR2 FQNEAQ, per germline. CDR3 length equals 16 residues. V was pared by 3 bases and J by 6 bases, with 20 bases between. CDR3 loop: CASSFGGKMLGDGYTF. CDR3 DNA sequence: TGTGCCAGCAGCTTCGGGGGGAAAATGCTTGGTGATGGCTACACCTTC.

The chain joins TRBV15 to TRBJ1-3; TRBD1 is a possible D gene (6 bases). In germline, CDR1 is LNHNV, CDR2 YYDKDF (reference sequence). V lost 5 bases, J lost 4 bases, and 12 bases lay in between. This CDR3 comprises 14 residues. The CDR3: CATSEGVRGNTIYF. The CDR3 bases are TGTGCCACCAGCGAGGGGGTCCGGGGAAACACCATATATTTT. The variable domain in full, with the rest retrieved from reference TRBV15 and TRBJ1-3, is DAMVIQNPRYQVTQFGKPVTLSCSQTLNHNVMYWYQQKSSQAPKLLFHYYDKDFNNEADTPDNFQSRRPNTSFCFLDIRSPGLGDTAMYLCATSEGVRGNTIYFGEGSWLTVV.

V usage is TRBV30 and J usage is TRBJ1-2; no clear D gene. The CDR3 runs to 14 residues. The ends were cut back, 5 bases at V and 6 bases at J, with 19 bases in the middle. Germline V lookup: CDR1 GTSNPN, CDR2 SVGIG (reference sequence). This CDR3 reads CAWGGSGFGDGYTF. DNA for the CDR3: TGTGCCTGGGGTGGCTCCGGCTTCGGGGATGGCTACACCTTC.

This CDR3 reads CASSLYGGPGNEQYF. For the CDR3, the DNA is TGTGCCAGCAGTTTATACGGGGGGCCAGGTAACGAGCAGTACTTC. The chain joins TRBV11-3 to TRBJ2-7; D might be TRBD2 (7 bases). This CDR3 has 15 amino acids. The germline V gene has CDR1 SGHNT and CDR2 YENEEA. Between the trimmed V and J ends, which lost 6 bases and 5 bases, there was a span of 20 bases.

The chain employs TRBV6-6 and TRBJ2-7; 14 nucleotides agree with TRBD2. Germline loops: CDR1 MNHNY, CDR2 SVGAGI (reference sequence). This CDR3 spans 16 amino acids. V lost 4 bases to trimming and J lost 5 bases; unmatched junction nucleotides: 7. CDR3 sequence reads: CASSSGTSGSRNEQYF. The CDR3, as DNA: TGTGCCAGCAGTTCCGGGACTAGCGGGAGTAGGAACGAGCAGTACTTC.

Here the CDR3 reads CASSRGRGETQYF. In DNA, the CDR3 is TGTGCCAGCAGCCGCGGCAGGGGCGAGACCCAGTACTTC. The gene calls are TRBV5-4 and TRBJ2-5; TRBD1 might be the D (6 bases). CDR1 is SGHNT and CDR2 is YYREEE in the germline V gene (reference sequence). Trimming left V 4 bases short and J 5 bases short, with 12 bases between. The CDR3 extends over 13 amino acids.

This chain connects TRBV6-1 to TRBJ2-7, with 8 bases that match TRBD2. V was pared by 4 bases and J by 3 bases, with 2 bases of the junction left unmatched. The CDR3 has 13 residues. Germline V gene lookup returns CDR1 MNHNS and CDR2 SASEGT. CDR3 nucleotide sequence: TGTGCCAGCAGTGCTACTAGCGGCTACGAGCAGTACTTC. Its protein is CASSATSGYEQYF.

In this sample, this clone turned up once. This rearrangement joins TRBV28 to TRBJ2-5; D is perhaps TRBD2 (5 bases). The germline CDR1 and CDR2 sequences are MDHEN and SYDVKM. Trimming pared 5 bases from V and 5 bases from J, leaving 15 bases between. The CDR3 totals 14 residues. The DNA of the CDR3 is TGTGCCAGCAGTGGTGGTGGCGGGCGCGAGACCCAGTACTTC. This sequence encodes CASSGGGGRETQYF.

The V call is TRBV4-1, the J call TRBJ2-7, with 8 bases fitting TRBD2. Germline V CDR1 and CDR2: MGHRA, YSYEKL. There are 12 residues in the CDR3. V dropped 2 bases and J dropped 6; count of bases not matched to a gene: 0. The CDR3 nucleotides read TGCGCCAGCAGCCAAACTAGCGGCGAGCAGTACTTC. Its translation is CASSQTSGEQYF.

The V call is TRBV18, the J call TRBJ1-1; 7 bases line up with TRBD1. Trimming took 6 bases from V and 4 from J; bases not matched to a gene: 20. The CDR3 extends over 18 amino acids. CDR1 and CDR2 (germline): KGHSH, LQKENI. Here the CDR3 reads CASSQGEKATGLTTEAFF. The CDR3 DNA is TGTGCCAGCTCGCAAGGGGAGAAAGCGACAGGGCTTACCACTGAAGCTTTCTTT.

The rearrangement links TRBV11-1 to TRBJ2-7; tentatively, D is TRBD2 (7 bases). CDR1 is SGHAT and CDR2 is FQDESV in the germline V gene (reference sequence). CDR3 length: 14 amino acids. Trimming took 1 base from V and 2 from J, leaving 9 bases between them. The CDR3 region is CASSLVGGPYEQYF. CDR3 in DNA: TGTGCCAGCAGCTTAGTCGGGGGGCCCTACGAGCAGTACTTC.

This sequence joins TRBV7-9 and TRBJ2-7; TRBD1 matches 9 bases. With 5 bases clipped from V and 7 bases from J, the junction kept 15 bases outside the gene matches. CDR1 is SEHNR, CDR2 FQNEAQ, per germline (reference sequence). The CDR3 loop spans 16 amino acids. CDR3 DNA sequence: TGTGCCAGCAGCCGTCTAGGACAGGGGCGGATAGGGGAGCAGTACTTC. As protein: CASSRLGQGRIGEQYF. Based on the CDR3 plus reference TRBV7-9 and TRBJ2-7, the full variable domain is DTGVSQNPRHKITKRGQNVTFRCDPISEHNRLYWYRQTLGQGPEFLTYFQNEAQLEKSRLLSDRFSAERPKGSFSTLEIQRTEQGDSAMYLCASSRLGQGRIGEQYFGPGTRLTVT.

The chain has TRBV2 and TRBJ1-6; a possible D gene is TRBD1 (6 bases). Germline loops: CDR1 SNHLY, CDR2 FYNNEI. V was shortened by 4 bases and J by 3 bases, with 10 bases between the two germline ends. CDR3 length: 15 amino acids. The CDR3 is CASSVDRSYNSPLHF. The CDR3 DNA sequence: TGTGCCAGCAGTGTGGACAGAAGCTATAATTCACCCCTCCACTTT.

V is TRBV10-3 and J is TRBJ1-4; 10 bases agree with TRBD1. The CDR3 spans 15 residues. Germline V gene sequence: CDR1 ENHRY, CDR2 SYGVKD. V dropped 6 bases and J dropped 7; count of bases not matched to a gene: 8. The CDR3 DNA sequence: TGTGCCATCAGCGGATCGACAGGGGGCTCTGAAAAACTGTTTTTT. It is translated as CAISGSTGGSEKLFF.

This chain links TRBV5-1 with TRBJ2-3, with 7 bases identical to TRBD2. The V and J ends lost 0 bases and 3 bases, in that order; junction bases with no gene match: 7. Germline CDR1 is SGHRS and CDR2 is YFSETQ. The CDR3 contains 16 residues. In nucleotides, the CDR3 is TGCGCCAGCAGCTTGGGTTCGGCTAGCGGTACAGATACGCAGTATTTT. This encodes CASSLGSASGTDTQYF.

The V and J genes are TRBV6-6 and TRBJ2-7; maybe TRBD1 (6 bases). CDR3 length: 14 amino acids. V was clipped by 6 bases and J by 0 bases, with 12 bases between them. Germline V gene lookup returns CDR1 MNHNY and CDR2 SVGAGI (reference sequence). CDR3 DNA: TGTGCCAGCAGCCATGGACAGCTCTCCTACGAGCAGTACTTC. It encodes CASSHGQLSYEQYF.

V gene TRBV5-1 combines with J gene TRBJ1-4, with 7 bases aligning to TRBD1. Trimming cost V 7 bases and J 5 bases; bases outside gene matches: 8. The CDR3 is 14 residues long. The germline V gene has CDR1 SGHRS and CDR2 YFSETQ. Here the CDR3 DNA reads TGCGCCAGCGGAGAAGGGGGCTTGAATGAAAAACTGTTTTTT. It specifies CASGEGGLNEKLFF.

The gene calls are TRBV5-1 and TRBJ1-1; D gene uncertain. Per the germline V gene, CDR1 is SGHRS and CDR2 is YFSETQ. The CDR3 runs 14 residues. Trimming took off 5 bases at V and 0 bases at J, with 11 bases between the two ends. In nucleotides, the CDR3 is TGCGCCAGCAGTTGGACGGGGATGAACACTGAAGCTTTCTTT. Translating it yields CASSWTGMNTEAFF.

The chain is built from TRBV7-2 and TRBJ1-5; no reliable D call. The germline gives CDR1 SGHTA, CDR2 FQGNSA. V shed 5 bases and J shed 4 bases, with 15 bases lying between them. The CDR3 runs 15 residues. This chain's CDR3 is CASSPEPQVNQPQHF. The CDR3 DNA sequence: TGTGCCAGCAGCCCCGAACCCCAGGTAAATCAGCCCCAGCATTTT.

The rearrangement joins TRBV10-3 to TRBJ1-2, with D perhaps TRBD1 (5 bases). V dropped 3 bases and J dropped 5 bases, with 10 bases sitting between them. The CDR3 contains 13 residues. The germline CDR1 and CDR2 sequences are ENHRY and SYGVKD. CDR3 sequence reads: CAISERQPYGYTF. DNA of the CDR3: TGTGCCATCAGTGAACGACAGCCATATGGCTACACCTTC.

CDR3 DNA: TGTGCCAGCAGCTTAGCGGGAGGTCACCTGAATGAGCAGTTCTTC. Protein: CASSLAGGHLNEQFF. J is TRBJ2-1 and V is TRBV7-2; possibly TRBD2 for D (6 bases). The V end lost 0 bases, the J end lost 7 bases, and 13 bases lay between the germline ends. The CDR3 covers 15 residues. Germline-derived CDR1 and CDR2 are SGHTA and FQGNSA.

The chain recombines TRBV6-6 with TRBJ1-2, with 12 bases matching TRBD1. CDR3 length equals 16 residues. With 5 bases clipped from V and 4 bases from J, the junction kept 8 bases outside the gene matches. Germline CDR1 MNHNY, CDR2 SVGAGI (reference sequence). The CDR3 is CASSPRDRGRFYGYTF. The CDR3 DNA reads TGTGCCAGCAGTCCCCGGGACAGGGGGCGCTTCTATGGCTACACCTTC.